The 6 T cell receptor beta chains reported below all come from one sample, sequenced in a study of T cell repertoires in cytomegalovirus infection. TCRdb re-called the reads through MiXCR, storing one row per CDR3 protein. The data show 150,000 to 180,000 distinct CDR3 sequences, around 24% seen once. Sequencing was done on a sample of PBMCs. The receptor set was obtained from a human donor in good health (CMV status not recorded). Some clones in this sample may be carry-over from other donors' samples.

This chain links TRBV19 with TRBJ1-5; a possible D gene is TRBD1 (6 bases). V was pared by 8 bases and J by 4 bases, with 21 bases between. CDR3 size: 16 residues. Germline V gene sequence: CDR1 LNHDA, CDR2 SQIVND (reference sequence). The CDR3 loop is CASEGQPGQGNQPQHF. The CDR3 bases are TGTGCCAGTGAGGGACAACCGGGACAAGGGAATCAGCCCCAGCATTTT.

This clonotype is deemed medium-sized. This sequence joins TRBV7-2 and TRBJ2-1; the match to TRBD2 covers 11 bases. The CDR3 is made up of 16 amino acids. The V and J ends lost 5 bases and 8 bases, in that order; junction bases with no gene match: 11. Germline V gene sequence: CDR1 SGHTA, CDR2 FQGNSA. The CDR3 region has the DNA TGTGCCAGCAGCCCTGAGACTAGCGGGAAATGGTATGAGCAGTTCTTC. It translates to CASSPETSGKWYEQFF.

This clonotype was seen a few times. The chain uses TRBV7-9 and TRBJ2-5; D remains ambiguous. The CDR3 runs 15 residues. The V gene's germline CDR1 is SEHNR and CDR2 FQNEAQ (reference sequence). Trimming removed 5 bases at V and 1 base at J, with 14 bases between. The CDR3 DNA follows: TGTGCCAGCAGCCCCAACAAAGGGATCCAAGAGACCCAGTACTTC. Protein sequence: CASSPNKGIQETQYF.

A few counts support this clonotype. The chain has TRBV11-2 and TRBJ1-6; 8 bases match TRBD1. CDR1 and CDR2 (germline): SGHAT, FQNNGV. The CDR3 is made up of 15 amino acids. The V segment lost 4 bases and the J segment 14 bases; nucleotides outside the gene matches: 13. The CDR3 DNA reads TGTGCCAGCAGCTCCGGACAGGGTAGAATTGTAGCCCTCCACTTT. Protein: CASSSGQGRIVALHF.

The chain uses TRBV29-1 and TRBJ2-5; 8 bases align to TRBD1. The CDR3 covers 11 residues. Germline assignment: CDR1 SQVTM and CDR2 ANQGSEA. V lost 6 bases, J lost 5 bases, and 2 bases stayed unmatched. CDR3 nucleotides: TGCAGCGTGCGACAGGGGGAGACCCAGTACTTC. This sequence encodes CSVRQGETQYF.

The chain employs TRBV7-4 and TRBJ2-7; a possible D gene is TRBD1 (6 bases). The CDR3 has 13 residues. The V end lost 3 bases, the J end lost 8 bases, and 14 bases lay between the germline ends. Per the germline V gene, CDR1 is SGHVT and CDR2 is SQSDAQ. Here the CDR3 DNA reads TGTGCCAGCAGCTTGGCGCAGGGGAGCCAGCAGTACTTC. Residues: CASSLAQGSQQYF.